Described below is a single TCR beta chain sequence and its context. The sample belongs to a study of blood T cells in healthy people across ages. A second PCR, run for about 7 to 11 cycles, used a sample-barcoded 5' primer plus a J-beta primer mix. Every cDNA molecule carried a tag from a template-switch adaptor bearing 12 random nucleotides. TCRdb fed the 5' RACE reads into MiXCR, producing one record per CDR3 protein. The profile shows roughly 1,500,000 distinct CDR3 sequences, around two fifths of them singletons. This sequence originates from a woman under 30 in good health. Specimen: blood.

The CDR3: CASSPPLDNEQFF. Here the CDR3 DNA reads TGTGCCAGCTCACCACCCCTAGACAATGAGCAGTTCTTC. The J gene is TRBJ2-1, the V gene TRBV18; D is ambiguous. V shed 0 bases and J shed 5 bases, with 5 bases lying between them. Germline CDR1 and CDR2: KGHSH and LQKENI. The CDR3 contains 13 residues.